The 30 T cell receptor beta chains below were found in one sample sequenced in a study of cytomegalovirus exposure and HLA in healthy donors. The primer mix had 60 Vbeta and 13 Jbeta primers. Assay used: immunoSEQ multiplex PCR; TCRdb lists only in-frame clones, some missing. The repertoire has over 150,000 clones, roughly four fifths of them found once; the top ten carry approximately 1.3%. The sequenced sample was PBMCs. Receptor source: a man aged 18 to 29 in good health and CMV-seronegative.

This clone was counted once. The chain recombines TRBV19 with TRBJ2-2; the D gene is possibly TRBD2 (5 bases). Per the germline V gene, CDR1 is LNHDA and CDR2 is SQIVND (reference sequence). This CDR3 contains 14 residues. Trimming removed 10 bases from V and 1 base from J, with 13 bases in between. The CDR3 sequence is CAILTNRNTGELFF. CDR3 nucleotides: TGTGCCATCCTGACTAACAGGAACACCGGGGAGCTGTTTTTT.

The chain is built from TRBV9 and TRBJ2-7; D is possibly TRBD2 (5 bases). Trimming left V 0 bases short and J 0 bases short, with 10 bases between. Germline CDR1 SGDLS, CDR2 YYNGEE. The CDR3 is made up of 15 amino acids. DNA of the CDR3: TGTGCCAGCAGCGTAGAGAGCGGAATCTCCTACGAGCAGTACTTC. It codes for CASSVESGISYEQYF.

The V call is TRBV19, the J call TRBJ1-3; 7 bases agree with TRBD1. With 10 bases clipped from V and 0 bases from J, the junction kept 9 bases outside the gene matches. CDR3 length: 15 amino acids. Germline CDR1 LNHDA, CDR2 SQIVND (reference sequence). Here the CDR3 reads CATGGQVGSGNTIYF. For the CDR3, the DNA is TGTGCCACTGGCGGACAGGTGGGCTCTGGAAACACCATATATTTT.

The chain joins TRBV6-5 to TRBJ2-2; the D is unclear. The CDR3 is 15 amino acids. Trimming pared 2 bases from V and 1 base from J, leaving 8 bases between. CDR1 is MNHEY, CDR2 SVGAGI, per germline. CDR3 sequence: CASSYQVGNTGELFF. DNA for the CDR3: TGTGCCAGCAGTTACCAGGTGGGGAACACCGGGGAGCTGTTTTTT.

This chain joins TRBV4-3 and TRBJ2-3, with 7 bases that match TRBD2. CDR3 length equals 17 residues. V shed 3 bases and J 4 bases; nucleotides not matched to a gene: 13. Per germline, CDR1 LGHNA and CDR2 YSLEER. CDR3 amino acids: CASSHARTSEGADTQYF. DNA for the CDR3: TGCGCCAGCAGCCACGCCCGGACTAGTGAAGGGGCAGATACGCAGTATTTT.

The V gene is TRBV15, the J gene TRBJ2-5, with 8 bases aligning to TRBD2. The J call may be faulty, since TRBJ2-7 better matches the DNA end. This CDR3 region has 16 residues. Germline V gene sequence: CDR1 LNHNV, CDR2 YYDKDF (reference sequence). The CDR3 spells CATSREASGSPGEQYF. DNA of the CDR3: TGTGCCACCAGCAGAGAGGCTAGCGGGTCCCCTGGCGAGCAGTACTTC.

The chain couples TRBV7-9 to TRBJ2-1, with 12 nucleotides matching TRBD2. The CDR3 is 15 residues long. V was pared by 7 bases and J by 6 bases, with 7 bases of the junction left unmatched. From germline, CDR1 is SEHNR and CDR2 FQNEAQ (reference sequence). The chain's CDR3 is CASTNGLAGINEQFF. The CDR3 DNA is TGTGCCAGCACCAACGGACTAGCGGGAATCAATGAGCAGTTCTTC.

This chain joins TRBV5-1 and TRBJ2-1; 8 nucleotides align to TRBD1. The CDR3 consists of 18 residues. With V trimmed by 4 bases and J by 4 bases, 16 bases remained unmatched. CDR1 is SGHRS, CDR2 YFSETQ, per germline. In DNA form, the CDR3 reads TGCGCCAGCAGCCTCGGGACAGGAATCGATAGACTTTACAATGAGCAGTTCTTC. This gives the protein CASSLGTGIDRLYNEQFF.

The chain employs TRBV7-2 and TRBJ2-3; D gene uncertain. V lost 5 bases, J lost 0 bases, and 9 bases lay in between. The CDR3 is made up of 14 amino acids. The germline CDR1 and CDR2 sequences are SGHTA and FQGNSA. CDR3 residues: CASSPRLSTDTQYF. In DNA, the CDR3 is TGTGCCAGCAGCCCCCGACTCAGCACAGATACGCAGTATTTT.

The J gene is TRBJ2-5, the V gene TRBV19, with D hard to call. Germline CDR1 is LNHDA and CDR2 is SQIVND (reference sequence). The CDR3 consists of 14 residues. Trimming pared 1 base from V and 2 bases from J, leaving 8 bases between. CDR3 in DNA: TGTGCCAGTAGTATAGCCGGGTCGCAAGAGACCCAGTACTTC. It codes for CASSIAGSQETQYF.

This sequence joins TRBV6-6 and TRBJ2-5; TRBD1 matches 8 bases. Germline V gene lookup returns CDR1 MNHNY and CDR2 SVGAGI (reference sequence). The CDR3 is 13 amino acids. Germline trimming cut 4 bases from V and 6 bases from J; bases unmatched to any gene: 4. The DNA of the CDR3 is TGTGCCAGCAGTTGGACAGGGATACAGACCCAGTACTTC. Translated, it gives CASSWTGIQTQYF.

V and J are TRBV7-6 and TRBJ2-5, with TRBD2 identical over 12 bases. The V segment lost 5 bases and the J segment 5 bases; nucleotides outside the gene matches: 6. The CDR3 runs 15 residues. Germline V CDR1 and CDR2: SGHVS, FNYEAQ. The CDR3 reads CASSTTSGSRETQYF. The CDR3 DNA reads as TGTGCCAGCAGCACGACTAGCGGGAGTAGGGAGACCCAGTACTTC.

This clone was seen a single time. The chain has TRBV5-4 and TRBJ2-2; TRBD1 might be the D (5 bases). Trimming shortened V by 4 bases and J by 5 bases, and 15 bases separated the two germline ends. CDR1 is SGHNT and CDR2 is YYREEE in the germline V gene (reference sequence). This CDR3 has 15 amino acids. The CDR3 nucleotides read TGTGCCAGCAGCACTCATGACAGACTTACCGGGGAGCTGTTTTTT. It translates to CASSTHDRLTGELFF.

The chain recombines TRBV2 with TRBJ1-5, with TRBD1 matching 8 bases. Germline-derived CDR1 and CDR2 are SNHLY and FYNNEI. The CDR3 runs 15 residues. V was pared by 7 bases and J by 2 bases, with 7 bases of the junction left unmatched. CDR3 bases: TGTGCCAGCATGGGTCCAGGGGGCCGCAATCAGCCCCAGCATTTT. It is translated as CASMGPGGRNQPQHF.

The genes are TRBV28 and TRBJ1-4; D is perhaps TRBD1 (6 bases). Germline V gives CDR1 MDHEN, CDR2 SYDVKM. This CDR3 has 14 residues. Trimming took 10 bases from V and 7 from J, leaving 19 bases between them. The CDR3, as DNA: TGTGCCACCATGAGGGGGGGCTACGGTGAAAAACTGTTTTTT. Amino acid sequence: CATMRGGYGEKLFF.

This clone was seen only once. This chain connects TRBV21-1 to TRBJ1-1; whether TRBD1, the table's D call, matches the DNA was not checked. TRBV21-1 is designated a pseudogene. The CDR3 length is 18 residues. In DNA, the CDR3 is TGTGCCAGCAGCAAAGAGGTGCAGGGGGCAATGTTGAACACTGAAGCTTTCTTT. This codes for CASSKEVQGAMLNTEAFF.

The V gene is TRBV5-4, the J gene TRBJ2-3, with 7 bases lining up with TRBD2. The CDR3 runs 15 residues. J gave up 4 bases and V 3 bases, and 8 bases lay outside the gene matches. The germline CDR1 and CDR2 sequences are SGHNT and YYREEE (reference sequence). In nucleotides, the CDR3 is TGTGCCAGCAGCTCCGGCTGGGGAGGGGCAGATACGCAGTATTTT. This gives the protein CASSSGWGGADTQYF.

In the case of this clone: Other DNA sequences in this specimen translate into the identical CDR3. This sequence joins TRBV19 and TRBJ2-4; 7 bases are a match to TRBD2. CDR3 length: 14 residues. V lost 1 base to trimming and J lost 8 bases; unmatched junction nucleotides: 5. CDR1 and CDR2 from the germline V gene are LNHDA and SQIVND (reference sequence). The chain's CDR3 is CASSIGGGRDIQYF. As DNA, the CDR3 is TGTGCCAGTAGTATAGGCGGGGGACGGGACATTCAGTACTTC.

This rearrangement joins TRBV4-1 to TRBJ2-7; 7 bases map to TRBD1. Germline lookup yields CDR1 MGHRA and CDR2 YSYEKL. V was pared by 4 bases and J by 1 base, with 10 bases of the junction left unmatched. This CDR3 contains 16 residues. The CDR3 sequence: CASSRGDRVGSYEQYF. Written as DNA, the CDR3 is TGCGCCAGCAGCCGGGGAGACAGGGTTGGGTCCTACGAGCAGTACTTC.

The V gene is TRBV11-2, the J gene TRBJ2-5; 10 bases fit TRBD2. Trimming at V came to 1 base and at J to 2 bases, leaving 10 bases not matched to a gene. CDR3 length equals 18 residues. Germline CDR1 reads SGHAT; CDR2 reads FQNNGV. The DNA for the CDR3 is TGTGCCAGCAGCTTAGCGGGAGGGCCTAGCGGGGGTCAAGAGACCCAGTACTTC. Its translation is CASSLAGGPSGGQETQYF.

J is TRBJ1-4 and V is TRBV30; D gene unclear. CDR1 is GTSNPN, CDR2 SVGIG, per germline (reference sequence). Trimming took 0 bases from V and 7 from J, leaving 9 bases between them. The CDR3 contains 13 residues. The CDR3 loop is CAWSVMRPEKLFF. The CDR3 nucleotides are TGTGCCTGGAGTGTAATGCGGCCTGAAAAACTGTTTTTT.

This clone was detected only a few times. J is TRBJ2-1 and V is TRBV10-3; D is perhaps TRBD1 (8 bases). The CDR3 covers 15 residues. Trimming took off 6 bases at V and 2 bases at J, with 14 bases between the two ends. CDR1 is ENHRY and CDR2 is SYGVKD in the germline V gene. This chain's CDR3 is CAISHRGGPYNEQFF. CDR3 nucleotides: TGTGCCATCAGCCACAGGGGGGGCCCCTACAATGAGCAGTTCTTC.

This sequence joins TRBV28 and TRBJ2-7, with 8 bases identical to TRBD2. CDR1 and CDR2 from the germline V gene are MDHEN and SYDVKM. This CDR3 has 14 residues. The trim removed 7 bases at V and 3 bases at J, leaving 8 bases unmatched. CDR3 DNA sequence: TGTGCCAGCAACACGGGGGGGGCGGGCTACGAGCAGTACTTC. Translated: CASNTGGAGYEQYF.

This rearrangement joins TRBV29-1 to TRBJ1-1; unclear D gene. The CDR3 runs to 12 residues. Germline CDR1 is SQVTM and CDR2 is ANQGSEA. V lost 2 bases, J lost 4 bases, and 8 bases lay in between. DNA for the CDR3: TGCAGCGTTGAATCCGGGGTCACTGAAGCTTTCTTT. Amino acid sequence: CSVESGVTEAFF.

This chain links TRBV7-9 with TRBJ2-5; 7 nucleotides line up with TRBD2. This CDR3 comprises 13 residues. V dropped 4 bases and J dropped 12; count of bases not matched to a gene: 11. The germline V gene has CDR1 SEHNR and CDR2 FQNEAQ (reference sequence). This CDR3 reads CASSYALAGVKYF. The CDR3 region has the DNA TGTGCCAGCAGCTACGCTTTAGCGGGCGTCAAGTACTTC.

The V and J genes are TRBV28 and TRBJ1-2; a weak D match, TRBD1 (6 bases). CDR3 length: 12 amino acids. V was trimmed by 3 bases and J by 8 bases, leaving 10 bases between them. Germline V lookup: CDR1 MDHEN, CDR2 SYDVKM. CDR3 residues: CASSFAGAGYTF. The CDR3 DNA reads TGTGCCAGCAGTTTCGCGGGGGCAGGCTACACCTTC.

The chain couples TRBV25-1 to TRBJ1-1; TRBD1 aligns across 8 bases. Germline V gene data show CDR1 as MGHDK and CDR2 as SYGVNS. With 3 bases clipped from V and 1 base from J, the junction kept 7 bases outside the gene matches. This CDR3 is 16 amino acids long. The CDR3 here is CASSDALGTGNTEAFF. The CDR3 nucleotides are TGTGCCAGCAGTGATGCCCTGGGGACAGGGAACACTGAAGCTTTCTTT. Drawing the rest from reference TRBV25-1 and TRBJ1-1, the complete variable domain is EADIYQTPRYLVIGTGKKITLECSQTMGHDKMYWYQQDPGMELHLIHYSYGVNSTEKGDLSSESTVSRIRTEHFPLTLESARPSHTSQYLCASSDALGTGNTEAFFGQGTRLTVV.

J is TRBJ2-5 and V is TRBV2; 11 positions agree with TRBD2. The CDR3 has 15 amino acids. Germline V gene sequence: CDR1 SNHLY, CDR2 FYNNEI. Germline trimming cut 5 bases from V and 1 base from J; bases unmatched to any gene: 3. DNA of the CDR3: TGTGCCAGCAGTCGACTAGCGGGGAGCCAAGAGACCCAGTACTTC. Amino acids: CASSRLAGSQETQYF. The full variable domain, rest sourced from reference TRBV2 and TRBJ2-5, is EPEVTQTPSHQVTQMGQEVILRCVPISNHLYFYWYRQILGQKVEFLVSFYNNEISEKSEIFDDQFSVERPDGSNFTLKIRSTKLEDSAMYFCASSRLAGSQETQYFGPGTRLLVL.

This chain links TRBV5-6 with TRBJ2-7; perhaps TRBD1 as D (6 bases). Germline V gene data show CDR1 as SGHDT and CDR2 as YYEEEE. There are 13 residues in the CDR3. Trimming removed 2 bases from V and 3 bases from J, with 9 bases in between. As DNA, the CDR3 is TGTGCCAGCAGCTTCGGGACAATCTACGAGCAGTACTTC. Translating it yields CASSFGTIYEQYF.

With regard to this clone: The junction and the germline gene differ at one end; a read error may be behind it. This sequence joins TRBV7-9 and TRBJ1-2; possibly TRBD1 for D (6 bases). Germline CDR1 and CDR2: SEHNR and FQNEAQ (reference sequence). The CDR3 is 12 residues long. CDR3 region: CSSSLYRAGYTF. The CDR3 DNA reads TGTTCCAGCAGCCTCTACAGGGCTGGCTACACCTTC.